This passage covers 3 T cell receptor beta chains from one sample sequenced in a study of T cell responses to AZD1222 COVID-19 vaccine (dated by TCRdb to about 2021). Library construction relied on the immunoSEQ multiplex PCR assay. Entries here come from immuneACCESS through TCRdb and include only in-frame sequences with V and J called. Some clones fail to appear in such tables; in the studies checked, an unresolved V gene covers under half of the shortfall, and the cause of the remainder is unknown. For this sample the table gives some 140,000 clones, of which around 92% were detected only once. Jointly, the top ten make up 1.5% to 2% of the sample. This sample's time point label indicates: about 28 days (+/-7) after the second vaccine dose. The sequenced sample was peripheral blood, obtained 28 days after the second AZD1222 dose. Every receptor here comes from an adult who received the AZD1222 COVID-19 vaccine.

The sample holds one count of this clone. This chain joins TRBV9 and TRBJ2-2; 10 nucleotides match TRBD2. Germline values: CDR1 SGDLS, CDR2 YYNGEE. The length of the CDR3 is 17 residues. V lost 0 bases and J lost 1; bases outside the gene matches: 3. The CDR3 spells CASSVDPSGRNTGELFF. DNA of the CDR3: TGTGCCAGCAGCGTAGACCCTAGCGGGAGGAACACCGGGGAGCTGTTTTTT.

The chain is built from TRBV10-3 and TRBJ2-3, with 11 nucleotides matching TRBD2. The junction had 9 bases not matched to a gene; V was cut back by 11 bases and J by 5 bases. The V gene's germline CDR1 is ENHRY and CDR2 SYGVKD. The CDR3 extends over 14 amino acids. The CDR3 is CAAISGGAVDTQYF. DNA for the CDR3: TGTGCCGCGATTAGCGGGGGGGCCGTAGATACGCAGTATTTT.

The chain recombines TRBV5-1 with TRBJ1-1; D gene uncertain. This CDR3 comprises 13 residues. V lost 4 bases, J lost 0 bases, and 7 bases lay in between. Germline V gene sequence: CDR1 SGHRS, CDR2 YFSETQ. The CDR3 loop is CASSTSLNTEAFF. The CDR3 region has the DNA TGCGCCAGCAGCACCTCCTTGAACACTGAAGCTTTCTTT.